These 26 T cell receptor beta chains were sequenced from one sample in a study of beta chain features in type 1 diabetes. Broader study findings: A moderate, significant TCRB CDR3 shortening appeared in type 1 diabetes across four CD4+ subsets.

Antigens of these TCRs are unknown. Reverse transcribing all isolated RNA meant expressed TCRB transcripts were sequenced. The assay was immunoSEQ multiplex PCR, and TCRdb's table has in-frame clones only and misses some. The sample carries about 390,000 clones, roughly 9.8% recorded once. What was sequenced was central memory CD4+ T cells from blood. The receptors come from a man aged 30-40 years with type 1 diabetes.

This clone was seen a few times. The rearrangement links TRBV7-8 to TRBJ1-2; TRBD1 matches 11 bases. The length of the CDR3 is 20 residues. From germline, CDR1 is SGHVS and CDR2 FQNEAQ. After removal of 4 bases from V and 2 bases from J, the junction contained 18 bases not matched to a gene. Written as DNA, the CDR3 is TGTGCCAGCAGCTACCCCGTCGGAACGGACAGGGGGCAGGGGAACTATGGCTACACCTTC. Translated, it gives CASSYPVGTDRGQGNYGYTF.

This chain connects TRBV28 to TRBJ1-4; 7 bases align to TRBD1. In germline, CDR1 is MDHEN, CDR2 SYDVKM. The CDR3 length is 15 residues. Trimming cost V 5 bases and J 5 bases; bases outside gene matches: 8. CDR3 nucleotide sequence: TGTGCCAGCAGTCTCGAGGACAGGAGCAATGAAAAACTGTTTTTT. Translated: CASSLEDRSNEKLFF.

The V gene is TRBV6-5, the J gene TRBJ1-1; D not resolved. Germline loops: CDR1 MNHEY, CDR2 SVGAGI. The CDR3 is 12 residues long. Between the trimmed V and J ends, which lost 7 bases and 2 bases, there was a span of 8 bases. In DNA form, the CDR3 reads TGTGCCAGCATGAGCAGAAACACTGAAGCTTTCTTT. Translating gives CASMSRNTEAFF.

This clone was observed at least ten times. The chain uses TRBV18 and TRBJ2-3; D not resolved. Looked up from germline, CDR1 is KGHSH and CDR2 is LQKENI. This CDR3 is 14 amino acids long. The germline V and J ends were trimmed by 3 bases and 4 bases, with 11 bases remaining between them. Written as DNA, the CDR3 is TGTGCCAGCTCACCTTCGAACGATGCAGATACGCAGTATTTT. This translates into CASSPSNDADTQYF.

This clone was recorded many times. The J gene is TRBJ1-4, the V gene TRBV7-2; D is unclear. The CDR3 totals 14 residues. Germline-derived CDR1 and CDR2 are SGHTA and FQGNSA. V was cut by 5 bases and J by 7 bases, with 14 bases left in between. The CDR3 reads CASSLGSFGEKLFF. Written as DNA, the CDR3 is TGTGCCAGCAGCCTAGGGAGTTTTGGTGAAAAACTGTTTTTT.

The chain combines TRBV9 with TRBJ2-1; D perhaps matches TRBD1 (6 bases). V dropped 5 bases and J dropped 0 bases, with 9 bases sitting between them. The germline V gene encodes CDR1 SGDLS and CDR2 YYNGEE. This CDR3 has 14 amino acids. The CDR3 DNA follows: TGTGCCAGCAGTACAGGGAGCTCCTACAATGAGCAGTTCTTC. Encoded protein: CASSTGSSYNEQFF.

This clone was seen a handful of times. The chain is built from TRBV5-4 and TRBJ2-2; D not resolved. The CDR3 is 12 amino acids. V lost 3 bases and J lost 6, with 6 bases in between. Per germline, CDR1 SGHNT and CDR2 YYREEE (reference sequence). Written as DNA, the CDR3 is TGTGCCAGCAGCTACTTTGCCGGGGAGCTGTTTTTT. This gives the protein CASSYFAGELFF.

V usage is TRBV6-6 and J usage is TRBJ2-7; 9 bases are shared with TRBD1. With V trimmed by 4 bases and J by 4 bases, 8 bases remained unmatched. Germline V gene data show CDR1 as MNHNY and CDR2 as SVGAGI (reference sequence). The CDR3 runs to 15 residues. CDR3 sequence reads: CASSSGTGWVYEQYF. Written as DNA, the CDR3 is TGTGCCAGCAGTTCAGGGACAGGGTGGGTTTACGAGCAGTACTTC.

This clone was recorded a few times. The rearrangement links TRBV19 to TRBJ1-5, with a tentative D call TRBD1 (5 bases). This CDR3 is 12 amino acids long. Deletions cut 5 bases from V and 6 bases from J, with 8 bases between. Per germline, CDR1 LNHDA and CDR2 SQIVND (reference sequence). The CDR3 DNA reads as TGTGCCAGTAGTGCCGACAGTCAGCCCCAGCATTTT. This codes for CASSADSQPQHF. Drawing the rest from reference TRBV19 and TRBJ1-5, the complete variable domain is DGGITQSPKYLFRKEGQNVTLSCEQNLNHDAMYWYRQDPGQGLRLIYYSQIVNDFQKGDIAEGYSVSREKKESFPLTVTSAQKNPTAFYLCASSADSQPQHFGDGTRLSIL.

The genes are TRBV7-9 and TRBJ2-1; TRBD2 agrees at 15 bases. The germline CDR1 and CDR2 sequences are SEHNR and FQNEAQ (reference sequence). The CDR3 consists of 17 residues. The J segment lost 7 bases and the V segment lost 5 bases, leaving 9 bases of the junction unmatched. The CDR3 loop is CASSPPGLAGGWNEQFF. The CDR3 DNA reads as TGTGCCAGCAGCCCCCCCGGACTAGCGGGAGGGTGGAATGAGCAGTTCTTC.

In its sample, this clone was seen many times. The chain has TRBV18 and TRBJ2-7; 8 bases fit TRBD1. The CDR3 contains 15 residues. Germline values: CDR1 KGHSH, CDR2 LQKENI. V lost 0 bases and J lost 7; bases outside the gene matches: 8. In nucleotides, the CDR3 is TGTGCCAGCTCACCACCGGTGACCAGGGGGCATGAGCAGTACTTC. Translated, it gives CASSPPVTRGHEQYF.

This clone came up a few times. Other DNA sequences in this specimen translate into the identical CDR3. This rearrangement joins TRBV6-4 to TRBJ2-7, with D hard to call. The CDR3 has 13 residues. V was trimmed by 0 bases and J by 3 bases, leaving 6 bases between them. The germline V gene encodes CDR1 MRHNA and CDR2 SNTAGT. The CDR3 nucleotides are TGTGCCAGCAGTGACTCGAATAGCTACGAGCAGTACTTC. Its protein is CASSDSNSYEQYF.

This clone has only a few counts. CDR3 sequence reads: CASRRTTDTQYF. The CDR3 region has the DNA TGTGCCAGCAGAAGGACCACAGATACGCAGTATTTT. V and J are TRBV5-6 and TRBJ2-3; the D is unclear. The CDR3 totals 12 residues. The V gene lost 5 bases and the J gene lost 2 bases, with 6 bases spanning the gap. Germline V gives CDR1 SGHDT, CDR2 YYEEEE.

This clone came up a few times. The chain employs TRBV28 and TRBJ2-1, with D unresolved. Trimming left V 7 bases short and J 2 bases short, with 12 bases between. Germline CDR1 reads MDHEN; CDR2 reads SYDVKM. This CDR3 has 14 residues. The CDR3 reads CASTLGPTYNEQFF. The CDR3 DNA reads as TGTGCCAGCACCCTTGGGCCGACCTACAATGAGCAGTTCTTC.

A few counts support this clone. The CDR3 spells CASSLWQGAYSPLHF. CDR3 sequence (DNA): TGTGCCAGCAGTTTATGGCAGGGGGCCTATTCACCCCTCCACTTT. The V gene is TRBV27, the J gene TRBJ1-6; 8 nucleotides match TRBD1. Germline V gene sequence: CDR1 MNHEY, CDR2 SMNVEV (reference sequence). This CDR3 is built from 15 residues. V lost 1 base, J lost 8 bases, and 4 bases stayed unmatched.

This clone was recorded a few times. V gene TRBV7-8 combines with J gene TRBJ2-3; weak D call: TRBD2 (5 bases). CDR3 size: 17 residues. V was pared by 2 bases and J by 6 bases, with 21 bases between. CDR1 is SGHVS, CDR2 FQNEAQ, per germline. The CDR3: CASSLSRLNSGIDTQYF. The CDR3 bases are TGTGCCAGCAGCTTAAGTAGGCTCAACTCGGGAATTGATACGCAGTATTTT.

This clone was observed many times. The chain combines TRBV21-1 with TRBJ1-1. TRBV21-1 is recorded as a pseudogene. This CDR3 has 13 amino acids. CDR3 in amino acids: CASSLYRGSEAFF. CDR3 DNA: TGTGCCAGCAGCCTATACCGGGGATCTGAAGCTTTCTTT.

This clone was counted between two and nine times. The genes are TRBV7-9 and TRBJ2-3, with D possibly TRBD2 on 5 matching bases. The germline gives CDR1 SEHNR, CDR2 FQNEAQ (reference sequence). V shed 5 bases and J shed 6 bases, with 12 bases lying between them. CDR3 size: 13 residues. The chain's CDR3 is CASSTRLSDTQYF. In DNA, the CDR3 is TGTGCCAGCAGCACTAGACTCTCGGATACGCAGTATTTT.

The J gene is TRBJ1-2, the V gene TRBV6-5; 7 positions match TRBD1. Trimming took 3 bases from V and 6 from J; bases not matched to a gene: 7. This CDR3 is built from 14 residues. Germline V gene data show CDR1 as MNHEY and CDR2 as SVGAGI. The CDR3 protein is CASSYRSQGDGYTF. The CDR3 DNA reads TGTGCCAGCAGTTATAGAAGTCAGGGGGATGGCTACACCTTC.

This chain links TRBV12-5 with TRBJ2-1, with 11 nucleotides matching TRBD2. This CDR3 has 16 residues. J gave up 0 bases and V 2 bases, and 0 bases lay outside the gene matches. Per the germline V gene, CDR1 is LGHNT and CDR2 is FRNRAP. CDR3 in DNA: TGTGCTAGTGGTTTGACTAGCGGGAGCTCCTACAATGAGCAGTTCTTC. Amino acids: CASGLTSGSSYNEQFF.

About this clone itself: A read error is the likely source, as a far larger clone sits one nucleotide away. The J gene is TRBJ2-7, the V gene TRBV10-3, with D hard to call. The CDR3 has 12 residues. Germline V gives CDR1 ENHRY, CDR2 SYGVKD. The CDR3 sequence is CASSESGYEQYF. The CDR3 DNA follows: TGTGCCAGCAGTGAATCGGGCTACGAGCAGTACTTC.

CDR3 sequence: CASSLFAASGSGSRADTQYF. The DNA for the CDR3 is TGTGCCAGCAGCTTATTTGCGGCCTCAGGTAGCGGGAGTAGGGCAGATACGCAGTATTTT. The chain couples TRBV7-3 to TRBJ2-3, with 9 bases lining up with TRBD2. Germline V gene data show CDR1 as SGHTA and CDR2 as FQGTGA. This CDR3 has 20 residues. The junction had 19 bases not matched to a gene; V was cut back by 2 bases and J by 4 bases.

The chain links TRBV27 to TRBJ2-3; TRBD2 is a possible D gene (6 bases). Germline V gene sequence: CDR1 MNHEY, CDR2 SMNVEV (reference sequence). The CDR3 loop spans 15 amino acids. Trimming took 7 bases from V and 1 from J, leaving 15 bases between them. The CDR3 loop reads CASMRRAWGTDTQYF. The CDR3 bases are TGTGCCAGCATGAGGAGGGCGTGGGGCACAGATACGCAGTATTTT.

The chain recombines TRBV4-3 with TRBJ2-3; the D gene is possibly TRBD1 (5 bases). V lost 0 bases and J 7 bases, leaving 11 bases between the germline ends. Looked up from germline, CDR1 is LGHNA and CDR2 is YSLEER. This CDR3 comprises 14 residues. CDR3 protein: CASSQDRGGYTQYF. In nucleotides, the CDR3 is TGCGCCAGCAGCCAAGATAGGGGCGGTTATACGCAGTATTTT.

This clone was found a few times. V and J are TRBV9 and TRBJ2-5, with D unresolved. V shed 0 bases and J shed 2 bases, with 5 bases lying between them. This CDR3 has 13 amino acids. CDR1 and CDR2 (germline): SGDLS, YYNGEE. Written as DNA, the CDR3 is TGTGCCAGCAGCGTAGTAGGACAAGAGACCCAGTACTTC. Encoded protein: CASSVVGQETQYF.

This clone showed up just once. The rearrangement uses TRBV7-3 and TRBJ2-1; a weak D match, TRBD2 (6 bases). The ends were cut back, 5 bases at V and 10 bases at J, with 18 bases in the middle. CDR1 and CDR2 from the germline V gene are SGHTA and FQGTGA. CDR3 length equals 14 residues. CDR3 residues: CASSPTLAHREQFF. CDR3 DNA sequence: TGTGCCAGCAGCCCCACCCTAGCGCACAGGGAGCAGTTCTTC.